This T cell receptor beta chain was found in a study of T cells in localized non-small cell lung cancer. Assay: immunoSEQ multiplex PCR; the TCRdb copy retains only in-frame clones and omits some. The data show tens of thousands of clones, roughly nine tenths seen once. On this clone: The antigen is undetermined.

This CDR3 has 14 residues. V lost 3 bases to trimming and J lost 8 bases; unmatched junction nucleotides: 7. Per germline, CDR1 SGHVS and CDR2 FQNEAQ. Study results and caveats: Of the top 100 tumor clones, median roughly 53 were in adjacent lung, 25 to 35 among its top 100. Only one tumor region was sequenced, so heterogeneity remains possible. Greater blood T cell density accompanied longer overall survival.

The TCR originated in a man aged 40 to 70 with stage I lung adenocarcinoma. Sequencing was performed on peripheral blood, taken before any cancer treatment. V gene TRBV7-8 combines with J gene TRBJ1-3, with TRBD1 identical over 7 bases. The CDR3 protein is CASSFRGGADTIYF. The CDR3, as DNA: TGTGCCAGCAGCTTCAGAGGGGGCGCGGACACCATATATTTT.